The 12 T cell receptor beta chains below come from one sample, sequenced in a study of T cell responses to AZD1222 COVID-19 vaccine. Data came from immunoSEQ multiplex PCR; TCRdb stores just in-frame clones and leaves some out. The sample records some 110,000 clones, around 80% being singletons. The sample was peripheral blood, taken on day 0 of AZD1222 vaccination. The receptors here all came from an adult in good health.

This chain connects TRBV10-3 to TRBJ2-7, with 10 bases matching TRBD2. V lost 6 bases to trimming and J lost 3 bases; unmatched junction nucleotides: 8. In germline, CDR1 is ENHRY, CDR2 SYGVKD. The CDR3 totals 15 residues. The CDR3 sequence is CAIRAPGLADYEQYF. The CDR3 DNA sequence: TGTGCCATCAGGGCACCCGGACTAGCGGACTACGAGCAGTACTTC.

This rearrangement joins TRBV6-2 or TRBV6-3 to TRBJ2-3; D is uncertain. Germline CDR1 reads MNHEY; CDR2 reads SVGEGT. CDR3 length: 15 residues. Trimming cost V 1 base and J 2 bases, with 10 bases left between them. The CDR3 nucleotides read TGTGCCAGCAGTTACTTCCAAGGGTCCACAGATACGCAGTATTTT. Its translation is CASSYFQGSTDTQYF.

The sample holds a few counts of this clone. The chain employs TRBV6-2 or TRBV6-3 and TRBJ2-7; D not resolved. CDR3 size: 13 residues. Germline CDR1 reads MNHEY; CDR2 reads SVGEGT. V gave up 5 bases and J gave up 2 bases, with 10 bases separating them. The CDR3 nucleotides are TGTGCCAGCAGTAATATTAGGGCCTACGAGCAGTACTTC. Residues: CASSNIRAYEQYF.

The V gene is TRBV6-2 or TRBV6-3, the J gene TRBJ1-1; 9 positions match TRBD1. V shed 4 bases, J shed 4 bases, and the junction held 4 bases outside the gene matches. CDR3 length: 14 residues. Per germline, CDR1 MNHEY and CDR2 SVGEGT. CDR3 coding DNA: TGTGCCAGCAGTTTTACAGGGGGCGGCACTGAAGCTTTCTTT. This codes for CASSFTGGGTEAFF.

The chain is built from TRBV6-2 or TRBV6-3 and TRBJ2-3; D not resolved. Deletions cut 2 bases from V and 4 bases from J, with 10 bases between. The CDR3 is made up of 14 amino acids. From germline, CDR1 is MNHEY and CDR2 SVGEGT. The CDR3 reads CASSYPGGSDTQYF. In DNA, the CDR3 is TGTGCCAGCAGTTACCCGGGCGGATCAGATACGCAGTATTTT.

DNA of the CDR3: TGTGCCAGCAGCCGCCGGGACAGGGGTGACGATACGCAGTATTTT. Amino acids: CASSRRDRGDDTQYF. The genes are TRBV5-4 and TRBJ2-3; 10 bases are shared with TRBD1. The CDR3 has 15 amino acids. Germline values: CDR1 SGHNT, CDR2 YYREEE (reference sequence). Trimming took 4 bases from V and 6 from J; bases not matched to a gene: 8.

This clone was counted once. This chain joins TRBV19 and TRBJ1-1, with TRBD1 as a possible D gene (5 bases). V lost 5 bases and J 0 bases, leaving 7 bases between the germline ends. This CDR3 comprises 13 residues. Per germline, CDR1 LNHDA and CDR2 SQIVND (reference sequence). The CDR3 bases are TGTGCCAGTAGTGTGACAGTGAACACTGAAGCTTTCTTT. Translated, it gives CASSVTVNTEAFF.

This chain connects TRBV7-2 to TRBJ2-3; D call uncertain. V lost 5 bases to trimming and J lost 4 bases, with 10 bases between them. There are 13 residues in the CDR3. Germline V gene sequence: CDR1 SGHTA, CDR2 FQGNSA. The chain's CDR3 is CASSRLGSDTQYF. Written as DNA, the CDR3 is TGTGCCAGCAGCCGACTCGGGTCAGATACGCAGTATTTT.

V gene TRBV7-2 combines with J gene TRBJ1-1; 12 positions match TRBD1. CDR3 length equals 15 residues. Germline V gene lookup returns CDR1 SGHTA and CDR2 FQGNSA. Unmatched junction bases numbered 5, after V lost 4 bases and J lost 5 bases. The CDR3 nucleotides read TGTGCCAGCAGCTCGGGACAGGGGGCGTGGACTGAAGCTTTCTTT. Translating gives CASSSGQGAWTEAFF.

The chain's CDR3 is CASSSRTGLNTEAFF. In DNA, the CDR3 is TGTGCCAGTAGTAGTCGGACAGGGTTGAACACTGAAGCTTTCTTT. The genes are TRBV19 and TRBJ1-1, with TRBD1 matching over 8 bases. V lost 4 bases to trimming and J lost 0 bases; unmatched junction nucleotides: 4. Germline V gives CDR1 LNHDA, CDR2 SQIVND (reference sequence). This CDR3 region has 15 residues.

The chain employs TRBV2 and TRBJ1-3; 10 nucleotides line up with TRBD1. CDR1 SNHLY and CDR2 FYNNEI come from the germline V gene. This CDR3 contains 16 residues. Trimming cost V 6 bases and J 2 bases; bases outside gene matches: 7. The CDR3 reads CASRVGGTGAGNTIYF. The CDR3 DNA reads TGTGCCAGCAGAGTAGGAGGGACAGGGGCTGGAAACACCATATATTTT.

This clone was found once. This chain uses TRBV6-5 with TRBJ2-1; 9 nucleotides line up with TRBD2. CDR3 size: 15 residues. The J segment lost 6 bases and the V segment lost 0 bases, leaving 3 bases of the junction unmatched. Germline CDR1 and CDR2: MNHEY and SVGAGI. CDR3 loop: CASSYSKRGANEQFF. Here the CDR3 DNA reads TGTGCCAGCAGTTACTCCAAGCGGGGGGCCAATGAGCAGTTCTTC.